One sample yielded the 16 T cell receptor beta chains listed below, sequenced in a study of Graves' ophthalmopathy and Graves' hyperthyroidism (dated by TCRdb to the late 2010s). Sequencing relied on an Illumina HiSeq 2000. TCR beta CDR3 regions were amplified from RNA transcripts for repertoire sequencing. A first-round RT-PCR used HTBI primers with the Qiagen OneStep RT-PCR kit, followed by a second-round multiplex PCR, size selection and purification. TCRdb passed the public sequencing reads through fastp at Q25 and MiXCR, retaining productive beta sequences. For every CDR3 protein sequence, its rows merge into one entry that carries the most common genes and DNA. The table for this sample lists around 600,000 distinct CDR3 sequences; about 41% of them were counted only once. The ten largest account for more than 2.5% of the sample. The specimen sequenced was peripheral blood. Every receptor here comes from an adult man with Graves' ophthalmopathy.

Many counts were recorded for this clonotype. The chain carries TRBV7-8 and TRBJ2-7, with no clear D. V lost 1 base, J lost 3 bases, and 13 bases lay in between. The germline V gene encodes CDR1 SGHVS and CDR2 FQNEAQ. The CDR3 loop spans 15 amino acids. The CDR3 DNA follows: TGTGCCAGCAGCTTAGGTCCTAGTCCCCACTACGAGCAGTACTTC. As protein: CASSLGPSPHYEQYF.

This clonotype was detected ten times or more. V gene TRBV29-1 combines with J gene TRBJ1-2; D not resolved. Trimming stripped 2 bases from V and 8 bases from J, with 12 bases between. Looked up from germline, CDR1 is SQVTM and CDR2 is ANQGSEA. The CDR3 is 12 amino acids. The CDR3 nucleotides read TGCAGCGTTGAAAGTCAGTCTGTAGGCTACACCTTC. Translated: CSVESQSVGYTF.

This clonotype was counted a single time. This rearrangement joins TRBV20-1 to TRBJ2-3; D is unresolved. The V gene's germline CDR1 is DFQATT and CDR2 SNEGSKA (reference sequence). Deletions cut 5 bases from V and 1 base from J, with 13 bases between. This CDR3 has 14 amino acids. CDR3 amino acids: CSAPDSARTDTQYF. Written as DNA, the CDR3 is TGCAGTGCTCCCGACTCCGCCCGCACAGATACGCAGTATTTT.

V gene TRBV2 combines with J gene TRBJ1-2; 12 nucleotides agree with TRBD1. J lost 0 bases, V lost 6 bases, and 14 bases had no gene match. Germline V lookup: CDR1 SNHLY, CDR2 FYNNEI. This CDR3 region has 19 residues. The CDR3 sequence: CASSGTGGWWVVANYGYTF. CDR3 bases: TGTGCCAGCAGCGGGACAGGGGGCTGGTGGGTGGTAGCTAACTATGGCTACACCTTC.

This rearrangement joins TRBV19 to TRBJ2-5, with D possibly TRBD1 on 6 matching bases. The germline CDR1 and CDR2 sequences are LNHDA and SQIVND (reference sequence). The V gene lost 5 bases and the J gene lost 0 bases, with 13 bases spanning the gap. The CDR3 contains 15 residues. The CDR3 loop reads CASSPRTGYQETQYF. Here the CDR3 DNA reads TGTGCCAGTAGTCCGCGAACAGGGTACCAAGAGACCCAGTACTTC. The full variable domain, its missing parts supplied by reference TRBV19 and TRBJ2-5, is DGGITQSPKYLFRKEGQNVTLSCEQNLNHDAMYWYRQDPGQGLRLIYYSQIVNDFQKGDIAEGYSVSREKKESFPLTVTSAQKNPTAFYLCASSPRTGYQETQYFGPGTRLLVL.

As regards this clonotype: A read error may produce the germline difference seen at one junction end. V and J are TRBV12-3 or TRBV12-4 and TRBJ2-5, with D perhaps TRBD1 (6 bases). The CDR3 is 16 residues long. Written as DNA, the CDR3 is TGTGCCAGCAGTTTGGACGGGACATCCCAACAAGGGACCCAGTACTTC. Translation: CASSLDGTSQQGTQYF.

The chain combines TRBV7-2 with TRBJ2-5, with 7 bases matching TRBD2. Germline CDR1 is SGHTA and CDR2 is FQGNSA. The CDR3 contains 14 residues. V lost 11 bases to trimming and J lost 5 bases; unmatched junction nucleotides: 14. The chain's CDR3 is CAWSIGKGGETQYF. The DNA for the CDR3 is TGTGCCTGGAGTATCGGAAAGGGAGGGGAGACCCAGTACTTC.

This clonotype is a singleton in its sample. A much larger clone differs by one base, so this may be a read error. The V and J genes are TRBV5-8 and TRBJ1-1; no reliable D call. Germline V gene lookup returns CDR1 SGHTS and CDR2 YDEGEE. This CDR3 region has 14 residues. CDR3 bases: TGTGCCGGCAGCTTGGACGCAGTGAACACTGAAGCTTTCTTT. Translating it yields CAGSLDAVNTEAFF.

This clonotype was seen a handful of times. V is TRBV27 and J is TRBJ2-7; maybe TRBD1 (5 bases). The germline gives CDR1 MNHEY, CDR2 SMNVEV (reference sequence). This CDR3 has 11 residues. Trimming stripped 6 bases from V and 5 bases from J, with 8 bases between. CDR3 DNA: TGTGCCAGCAGCAAGGGGAACGAGCAGTACTTC. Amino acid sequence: CASSKGNEQYF.

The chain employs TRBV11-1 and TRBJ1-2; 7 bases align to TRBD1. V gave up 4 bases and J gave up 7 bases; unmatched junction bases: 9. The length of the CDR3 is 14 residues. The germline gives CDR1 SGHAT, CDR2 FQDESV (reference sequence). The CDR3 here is CASSSDRVGSGYTF. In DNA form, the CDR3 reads TGTGCCAGCAGCTCTGACAGGGTTGGTAGTGGCTACACCTTC.

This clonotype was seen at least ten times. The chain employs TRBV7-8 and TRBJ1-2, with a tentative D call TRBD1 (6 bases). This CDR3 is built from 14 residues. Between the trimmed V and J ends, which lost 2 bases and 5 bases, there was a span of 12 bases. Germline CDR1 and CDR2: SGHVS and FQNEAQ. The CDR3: CASSLSRGGYGYTF. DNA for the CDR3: TGTGCCAGCAGCTTATCCAGGGGTGGTTATGGCTACACCTTC.

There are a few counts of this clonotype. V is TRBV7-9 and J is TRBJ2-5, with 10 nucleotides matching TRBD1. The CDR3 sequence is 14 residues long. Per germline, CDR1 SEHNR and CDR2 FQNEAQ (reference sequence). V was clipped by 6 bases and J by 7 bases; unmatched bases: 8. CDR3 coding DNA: TGTGCCAGCAGTTACGGGGACAGGGGCGGGACCCAGTACTTC. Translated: CASSYGDRGGTQYF.

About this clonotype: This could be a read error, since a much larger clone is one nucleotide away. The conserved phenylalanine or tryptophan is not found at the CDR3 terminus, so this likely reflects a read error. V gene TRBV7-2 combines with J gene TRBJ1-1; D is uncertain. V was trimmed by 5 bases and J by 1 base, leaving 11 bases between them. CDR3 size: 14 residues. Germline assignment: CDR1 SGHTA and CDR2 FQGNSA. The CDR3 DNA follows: TGTGCCAGCAGCCCTCGTTCAGGGAACACTGAAGCTTTCCTT. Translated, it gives CASSPRSGNTEAFL.

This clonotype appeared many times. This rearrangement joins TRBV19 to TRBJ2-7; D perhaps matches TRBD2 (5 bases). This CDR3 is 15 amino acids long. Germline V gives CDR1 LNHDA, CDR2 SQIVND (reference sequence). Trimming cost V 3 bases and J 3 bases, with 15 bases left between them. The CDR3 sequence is CASSISAIGGYEQYF. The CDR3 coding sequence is TGTGCCAGTAGTATTTCGGCGATCGGAGGCTACGAGCAGTACTTC.

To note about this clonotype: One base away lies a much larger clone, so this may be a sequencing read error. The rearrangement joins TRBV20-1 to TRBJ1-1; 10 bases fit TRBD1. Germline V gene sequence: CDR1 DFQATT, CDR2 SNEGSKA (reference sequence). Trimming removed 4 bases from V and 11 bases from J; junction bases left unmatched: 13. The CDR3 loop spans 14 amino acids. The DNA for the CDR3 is TGCAGTGCTACCTTAGTTCAGGGACAGGGGATGGCTTTCTTT. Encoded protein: CSATLVQGQGMAFF.

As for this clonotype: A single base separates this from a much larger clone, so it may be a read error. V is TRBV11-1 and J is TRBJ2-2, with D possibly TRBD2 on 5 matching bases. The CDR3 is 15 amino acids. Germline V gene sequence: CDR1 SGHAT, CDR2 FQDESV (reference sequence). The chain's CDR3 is CASSLAPGLSGELVF. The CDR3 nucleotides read TGTGCCAGCAGCTTAGCCCCAGGACTCTCCGGGGAGCTGGTTTTT.